This entry describes one TCR beta chain. This entry belongs to a study of shared clonotypes between healthy human individuals. The overall study: Two women and three men aged 18 to 49 served as donors. Per-donor plates numbered three CD4 naive, three CD4 memory, two CD8 naive and one CD8 memory.

At deep level, the assay was performed. Method: immunoSEQ multiplex PCR; TCRdb's copy keeps in-frame clones and lacks some. Among about 1.5 million clones, about 96% were seen once, and the ten largest hold roughly 1.2%. None of the donors, who were healthy HIV-negative adults, had recently had acute infections or vaccinations. Germline CDR1 reads SGHRS; CDR2 reads YFSETQ. The CDR3 covers 16 residues. V lost 2 bases and J lost 5; bases outside the gene matches: 9. The V and J genes are TRBV5-1 and TRBJ2-1, with 8 nucleotides matching TRBD2. Sequenced material: naive CD4+ T cells sorted from blood. Subset: CD45RA+ positively selected. The clonotype originates from a man aged 30 to 39 in good health. The CDR3 region is CASSFSTSGYNNEQFF. The CDR3 DNA sequence: TGCGCCAGCAGCTTTTCTACTAGCGGCTACAACAATGAGCAGTTCTTC.